A single sample is the source of the 31 T cell receptor beta chains below, sequenced in a study of tumour-infiltrating T cells in Burkitt lymphoma. The protocol was immunoSEQ multiplex PCR, while the TCRdb copy is restricted to in-frame clones and leaves out a portion. The sample shows about 1,300 clones, roughly 13% of them seen only once. What was sequenced was tumor tissue. These receptor sequences come from a human donor with Burkitt lymphoma.

In this sample, this clone turned up once. The J gene is TRBJ2-7, the V gene TRBV6-1; D gene unclear. Germline CDR1 MNHNS, CDR2 SASEGT. The CDR3 covers 15 residues. Trimming removed 6 bases from V and 0 bases from J, with 15 bases in between. The CDR3 DNA reads TGTGCCAGCAGACGACACCCTTCACTCTCCTACGAGCAGTACTTC. This codes for CASRRHPSLSYEQYF.

The chain couples TRBV9 to TRBJ2-2; 7 bases map to TRBD1. The CDR3 spans 15 residues. The V and J ends lost 4 bases and 7 bases, in that order; junction bases with no gene match: 10. Germline V gene sequence: CDR1 SGDLS, CDR2 YYNGEE. CDR3 protein: CASSSSVGGIGELFF. CDR3 coding DNA: TGTGCCAGCAGCTCCAGCGTAGGGGGCATCGGGGAGCTGTTTTTT.

By share, this clone counts as large (0.1 to 1%). V gene TRBV4-3 combines with J gene TRBJ2-5; no reliable D call. V was shortened by 0 bases and J by 0 bases, with 8 bases between the two germline ends. The CDR3 length is 15 residues. Germline V gives CDR1 LGHNA, CDR2 YSLEER. The CDR3 bases are TGCGCCAGCAGCCAAGAAGCAGGTAACCAAGAGACCCAGTACTTC. Protein: CASSQEAGNQETQYF.

In its sample, this clone is large. Here the CDR3 DNA reads TGCGCCAGCAGCCACCGACCCCTATCCCACTATGGCTACACCTTC. It translates to CASSHRPLSHYGYTF. The chain uses TRBV4-1 and TRBJ1-2; D gene ambiguous. V was clipped by 3 bases and J by 3 bases, with 14 bases between them. The CDR3 length is 15 residues. Germline CDR1 reads MGHRA; CDR2 reads YSYEKL.

The V call is TRBV7-9, the J call TRBJ2-7, with TRBD1 matching 9 bases. The germline CDR1 and CDR2 sequences are SEHNR and FQNEAQ (reference sequence). V dropped 5 bases and J dropped 6; count of bases not matched to a gene: 8. CDR3 length: 14 amino acids. In DNA form, the CDR3 reads TGTGCCAGCAGCCCCGGACAGGGGTTTGGCGAGCAGTACTTC. Translation: CASSPGQGFGEQYF.

This clone was observed a few times. The chain has TRBV9 and TRBJ2-2; no reliable D call. V was clipped by 3 bases and J by 6 bases, with 9 bases between them. The CDR3 contains 13 residues. From germline, CDR1 is SGDLS and CDR2 YYNGEE. The CDR3 DNA reads as TGTGCCAGCAGCGATCGAACCCCCGGGGAGCTGTTTTTT. This translates into CASSDRTPGELFF. The full variable domain, rest sourced from reference TRBV9 and TRBJ2-2, is DSGVTQTPKHLITATGQRVTLRCSPRSGDLSVYWYQQSLDQGLQFLIQYYNGEERAKGNILERFSAQQFPDLHSELNLSSLELGDSALYFCASSDRTPGELFFGEGSRLTVL.

The chain joins TRBV2 to TRBJ2-5; 8 bases line up with TRBD1. V shed 6 bases and J 4 bases; nucleotides not matched to a gene: 7. The CDR3 has 14 residues. Germline V gene data show CDR1 as SNHLY and CDR2 as FYNNEI. CDR3 in DNA: TGTGCCAGCAGAACTGGACAGGGAGGAGAGACCCAGTACTTC. Its protein is CASRTGQGGETQYF.

This clone was picked up a small number of times. V is TRBV9 and J is TRBJ2-7; 12 positions match TRBD1. V shed 0 bases and J 10 bases; nucleotides not matched to a gene: 8. Germline V gene data show CDR1 as SGDLS and CDR2 as YYNGEE. CDR3 length equals 15 residues. In DNA, the CDR3 is TGTGCCAGCAGCGTAGGACCGGGACAGGGGGCGGAACAGTACTTC. Encoded protein: CASSVGPGQGAEQYF. Filled out from reference TRBV9 and TRBJ2-7, the complete variable domain reads DSGVTQTPKHLITATGQRVTLRCSPRSGDLSVYWYQQSLDQGLQFLIQYYNGEERAKGNILERFSAQQFPDLHSELNLSSLELGDSALYFCASSVGPGQGAEQYFGPGTRLTVT.

The chain links TRBV4-3 to TRBJ1-3; D gene ambiguous. The CDR3 loop spans 17 amino acids. Germline V gene data show CDR1 as LGHNA and CDR2 as YSLEER. V gave up 0 bases and J gave up 0 bases, with 12 bases separating them. CDR3 residues: CASSQDLNTISGNTIYF. The CDR3 DNA sequence: TGCGCCAGCAGCCAAGATCTAAACACTATCTCTGGAAACACCATATATTTT.

The chain uses TRBV5-5 and TRBJ1-1, with 9 bases aligning to TRBD1. The CDR3 totals 15 residues. Germline assignment: CDR1 SGHKS and CDR2 YYEKEE (reference sequence). After removal of 2 bases from V and 1 base from J, the junction contained 3 bases not matched to a gene. The CDR3 DNA is TGTGCCAGCAGCTTTTACAGGGGGCGGAACACTGAAGCTTTCTTT. This gives the protein CASSFYRGRNTEAFF. Variable domain in full (rest from reference TRBV5-5 and TRBJ1-1): DAGVTQSPTHLIKTRGQQVTLRCSPISGHKSVSWYQQVLGQGPQFIFQYYEKEERGRGNFPDRFSARQFPNYSSELNVNALLLGDSALYLCASSFYRGRNTEAFFGQGTRLTVV.

This clone was detected only a few times. The genes are TRBV7-8 and TRBJ1-1, with 11 bases matching TRBD1. The CDR3 extends over 14 amino acids. Unmatched junction bases numbered 7, after V lost 7 bases and J lost 6 bases. The germline gives CDR1 SGHVS, CDR2 FQNEAQ. The chain's CDR3 is CASTSGTGGSEAFF. The DNA for the CDR3 is TGTGCCAGCACCTCCGGGACAGGGGGATCTGAAGCTTTCTTT.

In its sample, this clone was seen a few times. The chain uses TRBV10-1 and TRBJ1-3; D unresolved. Germline assignment: CDR1 WNHNN and CDR2 SYGVQD (reference sequence). The CDR3 runs to 15 residues. V lost 0 bases and J lost 1, with 7 bases in between. CDR3 bases: TGCGCCAGCAGTGAGTCCTGGGAGTCTGGAAACACCATATATTTT. Its protein is CASSESWESGNTIYF.

The CDR3 region has the DNA TGTGCCAGCTCACCAAGTGCAGGGAGGGGCACTGAAGCTTTCTTT. This encodes CASSPSAGRGTEAFF. This rearrangement joins TRBV18 to TRBJ1-1, with D possibly matching TRBD1 (5 bases). This CDR3 comprises 15 residues. The V end was cut by 2 bases, the J end by 4 bases, with 14 bases between. Germline CDR1 reads KGHSH; CDR2 reads LQKENI.

This clone was observed a few times. The rearrangement uses TRBV6-5 and TRBJ1-1, with D hard to call. This CDR3 comprises 13 residues. V shed 0 bases and J shed 3 bases, with 5 bases lying between them. CDR1 and CDR2 from the germline V gene are MNHEY and SVGAGI. The CDR3 here is CASSYSSDTEAFF. The CDR3 DNA follows: TGTGCCAGCAGTTACTCTAGCGACACTGAAGCTTTCTTT.

In this sample, this clone turned up a few times. The V call is TRBV21-1, the J call TRBJ1-2; the D call of TRBD1 is as the table states it, not checked on the DNA. TRBV21-1 is described as a pseudogene. The CDR3 extends over 12 amino acids. CDR3: CASRQGGYGYTF. CDR3 in DNA: TGTGCAAGCAGGCAGGGGGGCTATGGCTACACCTTC.

This clone was counted between two and nine times. The V gene is TRBV9, the J gene TRBJ2-3, with TRBD2 as a possible D gene (5 bases). The CDR3 is 13 residues long. Trimming shortened V by 2 bases and J by 3 bases, and 7 bases separated the two germline ends. CDR1 and CDR2 (germline): SGDLS, YYNGEE. CDR3 residues: CASSVSVTDTQYF. The CDR3 DNA is TGTGCCAGCAGCGTTAGCGTGACAGATACGCAGTATTTT.

The chain carries TRBV7-8 and TRBJ2-7; D is perhaps TRBD1 or TRBD2 (6 bases each). The V gene lost 4 bases and the J gene lost 3 bases, with 19 bases spanning the gap. The CDR3 runs to 16 residues. From germline, CDR1 is SGHVS and CDR2 FQNEAQ. The CDR3 region is CASSSPTGAAFYEQYF. CDR3 bases: TGTGCCAGCAGCTCCCCTACGGGGGCCGCCTTCTACGAGCAGTACTTC.

V gene TRBV29-1 combines with J gene TRBJ1-6; no clear D gene. The CDR3 runs 13 residues. With 5 bases removed from V and 13 bases from J, the gap between germline ends came to 18 bases. Germline CDR1 reads SQVTM; CDR2 reads ANQGSEA. The CDR3 nucleotides read TGCAGCGTTATCGACCAGCCCGCCAGTCCCCTCCACTTT. Amino acids: CSVIDQPASPLHF.

For this clone: The same CDR3 is also encoded by other DNA sequences in this sample. The V call is TRBV7-9, the J call TRBJ2-7; D is unresolved. V dropped 5 bases and J dropped 5 bases, with 10 bases sitting between them. Germline CDR1 is SEHNR and CDR2 is FQNEAQ (reference sequence). The CDR3 has 12 residues. The CDR3 loop reads CASSPDGDEQYF. CDR3 DNA sequence: TGTGCCAGCAGCCCGGATGGCGACGAGCAGTACTTC.

This clone was detected only a few times. The rearrangement uses TRBV19 and TRBJ2-2; 10 nucleotides align to TRBD2. Germline trimming cut 5 bases from V and 5 bases from J; bases unmatched to any gene: 5. The length of the CDR3 is 15 residues. Germline-derived CDR1 and CDR2 are LNHDA and SQIVND (reference sequence). This CDR3 is CASSPLAGETGELFF. In nucleotides, the CDR3 is TGTGCCAGTAGTCCTCTAGCGGGAGAAACCGGGGAGCTGTTTTTT.

This clone is labeled as large. This chain links TRBV30 with TRBJ1-5; D ambiguous. The CDR3 loop spans 14 amino acids. Per germline, CDR1 GTSNPN and CDR2 SVGIG (reference sequence). The V and J ends lost 4 bases and 0 bases respectively, with 10 bases between them. The CDR3: CAWTDGDSNQPQHF. The CDR3 DNA follows: TGTGCCTGGACGGACGGTGATAGCAATCAGCCCCAGCATTTT.

CDR3 in amino acids: CASSRIAGQETQYF. The DNA of the CDR3 is TGTGCCAGCAGCCGCATAGCGGGACAAGAGACCCAGTACTTC. The chain combines TRBV7-2 with TRBJ2-5, with 8 bases aligning to TRBD2. Germline V CDR1 and CDR2: SGHTA, FQGNSA. Losses at the gene ends were 5 bases for V and 2 bases for J; bases not matched to a gene: 4. The CDR3 is made up of 14 amino acids. The entire variable domain, with the rest obtained from reference TRBV7-2 and TRBJ2-5, is as follows: GAGVSQSPSNKVTEKGKDVELRCDPISGHTALYWYRQSLGQGLEFLIYFQGNSAPDKSGLPSDRFSAERTGGSVSTLTIQRTQQEDSAVYLCASSRIAGQETQYFGPGTRLLVL.

By share of the sample, this clone is large. The same CDR3 arises from other DNA sequences in this sample as well. The chain uses TRBV2 and TRBJ2-7; 7 bases align to TRBD1. Trimming cost V 6 bases and J 3 bases; bases outside gene matches: 17. This CDR3 contains 17 residues. The germline CDR1 and CDR2 sequences are SNHLY and FYNNEI. The CDR3 coding sequence is TGTGCCAGCAGCACATGGACAGGCGAACTCAATGACTACGAGCAGTACTTC. Its translation: CASSTWTGELNDYEQYF.

The chain uses TRBV29-1 and TRBJ2-7; D not certain. The ends were cut back, 4 bases at V and 4 bases at J, with 14 bases in the middle. This CDR3 spans 13 amino acids. Germline assignment: CDR1 SQVTM and CDR2 ANQGSEA. CDR3 region: CSVADPAGYEQYF. The CDR3, as DNA: TGCAGCGTTGCTGACCCAGCTGGATACGAGCAGTACTTC.

This clone has only a few counts. This chain links TRBV6-5 with TRBJ2-5; 7 nucleotides match TRBD1. The CDR3 runs 14 residues. Germline V gives CDR1 MNHEY, CDR2 SVGAGI. Losses at the gene ends were 0 bases for V and 5 bases for J; bases not matched to a gene: 3. This chain's CDR3 is CASSYSTGHETQYF. Written as DNA, the CDR3 is TGTGCCAGCAGTTACTCGACAGGGCATGAGACCCAGTACTTC.

This chain joins TRBV11-2 and TRBJ2-3; TRBD1 matches at 9 bases. The ends lost 4 bases at V and 8 bases at J; junction bases unmatched: 13. CDR3 length: 16 residues. Germline V gene sequence: CDR1 SGHAT, CDR2 FQNNGV. CDR3 protein: CASSSTPGQGMGTQYF. For the CDR3, the DNA is TGTGCCAGCAGCTCAACCCCGGGACAGGGAATGGGTACGCAGTATTTT. Complete variable domain (other parts from reference TRBV11-2 and TRBJ2-3): EAGVAQSPRYKIIEKRQSVAFWCNPISGHATLYWYQQILGQGPKLLIQFQNNGVVDDSQLPKDRFSAERLKGVDSTLKIQPAKLEDSAVYLCASSSTPGQGMGTQYFGPGTRLTVL.

The sample holds a few counts of this clone. The rearrangement links TRBV10-3 to TRBJ2-1; TRBD2 matches 7 bases. Germline CDR1 reads ENHRY; CDR2 reads SYGVKD. V was clipped by 3 bases and J by 9 bases; unmatched bases: 8. This CDR3 has 14 residues. CDR3 loop: CAISDSRPGGEQFF. The CDR3 nucleotides read TGTGCCATCAGTGATTCACGACCGGGGGGTGAGCAGTTCTTC.

This clone came up a few times. The V and J genes are TRBV9 and TRBJ2-1; D possibly corresponds to TRBD1 (6 bases). The CDR3 is 17 amino acids. The germline V and J ends were trimmed by 3 bases and 1 base, with 17 bases remaining between them. The germline CDR1 and CDR2 sequences are SGDLS and YYNGEE. CDR3 nucleotide sequence: TGTGCCAGCAGCGCTACCTTTGGGGGCCGGTCCTACAATGAGCAGTTCTTC. This translates into CASSATFGGRSYNEQFF.

The chain combines TRBV4-2 with TRBJ2-7; tentative D call: TRBD2 (5 bases). Trimming stripped 2 bases from V and 7 bases from J, with 6 bases between. Germline lookup yields CDR1 LGHNA and CDR2 YNFKEQ. The CDR3 has 11 residues. In DNA form, the CDR3 reads TGTGCCAGCAGCCAAAGAGGGGAGCAGTACTTC. It specifies CASSQRGEQYF.

In nucleotides, the CDR3 is TGCGCCAGCAGCCAAGATGGGACAGGCTACAATGAGCAGTTCTTC. Translating it yields CASSQDGTGYNEQFF. The chain joins TRBV4-3 to TRBJ2-1, with 8 positions matching TRBD1. The germline V gene encodes CDR1 LGHNA and CDR2 YSLEER. V lost 0 bases, J lost 3 bases, and 1 base stayed unmatched. The CDR3 is made up of 15 amino acids.

This clone has just a few counts. The gene calls are TRBV5-1 and TRBJ1-4; tentative D call: TRBD1 (5 bases). Germline CDR1 SGHRS, CDR2 YFSETQ. V lost 4 bases and J 4 bases, leaving 17 bases between the germline ends. The CDR3 loop spans 16 amino acids. In nucleotides, the CDR3 is TGCGCCAGCAGCCTCAACACCGGGACGGATAATGAAAAACTGTTTTTT. Its protein product is CASSLNTGTDNEKLFF.